This T cell receptor beta chain was captured by sequencing in a study of shared clonotypes between healthy human individuals. Notes on the study in general: Memory subsets had estimated richness that was generally smaller than that of naive subsets. Clonotypes that were shared across a few donors made up about 5.1% of naive CD4 clonotypes.

For this clone: Its antigen is unidentified.

V was shortened by 0 bases and J by 4 bases, with 11 bases between the two germline ends. The CDR3 is 14 residues long. From germline, CDR1 is SGHRS and CDR2 YFSETQ. A deep-level run was used for the assay. Several immunoSEQ plates held equal portions of the genomic DNA taken from each subset. The data were produced by immunoSEQ multiplex PCR, yet TCRdb's version contains in-frame clones alone and is incomplete. The top ten clones hold over 1% of a sample with about 1.5 million clones, about 96% of them seen once. The origin of this receptor is a man younger than 45 in good health. The sample consisted of naive CD4+ T cells sorted from blood. The subset is: CD45RA+ positively selected. The chain is built from TRBV5-1 and TRBJ2-7; unclear D gene. For the CDR3, the DNA is TGCGCCAGCAGCTTGGGCGGTCCAAATTACGAGCAGTACTTC. Its translation is CASSLGGPNYEQYF.